Presented here are 27 T cell receptor beta chains from one specimen sequenced in a study of blood T cells in healthy people across ages. Through a sample-barcoded 5' primer and a J-beta primer mix, a second PCR was run for about 6 to 11 cycles. Using its own MiXCR run on the 5' RACE reads, TCRdb lists one record per CDR3 protein. The table lists around 780,000 distinct CDR3 sequences, 56% of them singletons. The sequenced sample consisted of blood. The receptors stem from a middle-aged man in good health.

V is TRBV6-5 and J is TRBJ2-7; D uncertain. The CDR3 extends over 15 amino acids. Trimming removed 5 bases from V and 3 bases from J, with 17 bases in between. Germline V gives CDR1 MNHEY, CDR2 SVGAGI. The CDR3 is CASSRSPMTFYEQYF. CDR3 nucleotides: TGTGCCAGCAGTCGCTCCCCGATGACTTTCTACGAGCAGTACTTC.

V is TRBV21-1 and J is TRBJ2-4; the table's D call TRBD2 went unverified against the DNA. The DNA end is more similar to TRBJ2-5, so the J call may be wrong. TRBV21-1 is flagged as a pseudogene. The CDR3 consists of 17 residues. The CDR3 bases are TGTGCCAGCAGCAAGGCCGAAAAACTAGCGGGGCAAGAGACCCAGTACTTC. Protein: CASSKAEKLAGQETQYF.

This clonotype was detected ten times or more. The gene calls are TRBV7-9 and TRBJ2-1, with D hard to call. The V end was cut by 4 bases, the J end by 9 bases, with 7 bases between. CDR1 is SEHNR, CDR2 FQNEAQ, per germline (reference sequence). The CDR3 consists of 11 residues. This CDR3 reads CASSSVGEQFF. CDR3 in DNA: TGTGCCAGCAGCTCGGTTGGTGAGCAGTTCTTC.

J is TRBJ2-5 and V is TRBV5-1; D perhaps matches TRBD1 (5 bases). Per the germline V gene, CDR1 is SGHRS and CDR2 is YFSETQ. V dropped 0 bases and J dropped 0 bases, with 12 bases sitting between them. The CDR3 is made up of 16 amino acids. The CDR3: CASSLALGPNQETQYF. CDR3 coding DNA: TGCGCCAGCAGCTTGGCCTTGGGGCCCAACCAAGAGACCCAGTACTTC. Looking up the rest from reference TRBV5-1 and TRBJ2-5 gives the full variable domain: KAGVTQTPRYLIKTRGQQVTLSCSPISGHRSVSWYQQTPGQGLQFLFEYFSETQRNKGNFPGRFSGRQFSNSRSEMNVSTLELGDSALYLCASSLALGPNQETQYFGPGTRLLVL.

This chain uses TRBV7-2 with TRBJ1-2; possibly TRBD1 for D (5 bases). The CDR3 contains 15 residues. Deletions cut 3 bases from V and 1 base from J, with 12 bases between. Germline values: CDR1 SGHTA, CDR2 FQGNSA. The CDR3 loop reads CASSFPGRLNYGYTF. CDR3 nucleotides: TGTGCCAGCAGCTTCCCGGGACGGCTTAACTATGGCTACACCTTC. Full variable domain (rest looked up from reference TRBV7-2 and TRBJ1-2): GAGVSQSPSNKVTEKGKDVELRCDPISGHTALYWYRQSLGQGLEFLIYFQGNSAPDKSGLPSDRFSAERTGGSVSTLTIQRTQQEDSAVYLCASSFPGRLNYGYTFGSGTRLTVV.

This chain uses TRBV4-2 with TRBJ2-3, with 8 positions matching TRBD2. J lost 6 bases, V lost 3 bases, and 8 bases had no gene match. The CDR3 has 15 amino acids. Germline V lookup: CDR1 LGHNA, CDR2 YNFKEQ. CDR3 region: CASSHQRGGSDTQYF. Written as DNA, the CDR3 is TGTGCCAGCAGCCATCAACGGGGGGGCAGTGATACGCAGTATTTT.

The rearrangement uses TRBV7-9 and TRBJ1-4; TRBD1 matches at 8 bases. V was clipped by 5 bases and J by 6 bases; unmatched bases: 8. The CDR3 extends over 15 amino acids. Germline-derived CDR1 and CDR2 are SEHNR and FQNEAQ (reference sequence). CDR3 loop: CASSPSTGDHEKLFF. The CDR3 nucleotides are TGTGCCAGCAGCCCCTCGACAGGGGATCATGAAAAACTGTTTTTT.

This clonotype occurred once. The CDR3 bases are TGTGCCAGCAGGGTGGACAGTCGGGGCTACACCTTC. It encodes CASRVDSRGYTF. This chain uses TRBV28 with TRBJ1-2, with D tentatively TRBD1 (6 bases). The CDR3 is 12 residues long. The germline CDR1 and CDR2 sequences are MDHEN and SYDVKM. The V end was cut by 6 bases, the J end by 8 bases, with 13 bases between.

V gene TRBV7-9 combines with J gene TRBJ2-7; D unclear. The J call may be wrong; the DNA end is better matched by TRBJ2-5. Germline values: CDR1 SEHNR, CDR2 FQNEAQ (reference sequence). The CDR3 is 16 amino acids. CDR3 in amino acids: CASSPRFLSTIETQYF. The CDR3 coding sequence is TGTGCCAGCAGTCCAAGGTTTCTAAGTACGATTGAGACCCAGTACTTC.

J is TRBJ2-3 and V is TRBV20-1, with 8 positions matching TRBD2. This CDR3 comprises 12 residues. J gave up 2 bases and V 8 bases, and 3 bases lay outside the gene matches. Per germline, CDR1 DFQATT and CDR2 SNEGSKA (reference sequence). The CDR3 region is CSLAGDTDTQYF. In nucleotides, the CDR3 is TGCAGTCTAGCGGGCGACACAGATACGCAGTATTTT.

The chain employs TRBV24-1 and TRBJ2-5; 8 nucleotides agree with TRBD1. Trimming removed 0 bases from V and 5 bases from J; junction bases left unmatched: 7. The CDR3 totals 16 residues. Germline V gives CDR1 KGHDR, CDR2 SFDVKD. CDR3 DNA: TGTGCCACCAGTGATTTGGGTTCAGGGGGCGCGGAGACCCAGTACTTC. Translating gives CATSDLGSGGAETQYF.

This clonotype has just a few counts. The chain recombines TRBV14 with TRBJ2-3; D unresolved. Germline lookup yields CDR1 SGHDN and CDR2 FVKESK. The CDR3 has 19 residues. The V end was cut by 0 bases, the J end by 2 bases, with 21 bases between. This chain's CDR3 is CASSQDVTSRPLYTDTQYF. The CDR3 DNA sequence: TGTGCCAGCAGCCAAGATGTTACCTCCCGACCGCTCTACACAGATACGCAGTATTTT.

This sequence joins TRBV7-2 and TRBJ1-5; 7 bases agree with TRBD1. Trimming cost V 3 bases and J 7 bases; bases outside gene matches: 6. The CDR3 sequence is 14 residues long. Per germline, CDR1 SGHTA and CDR2 FQGNSA. The CDR3: CASSFEGAGQPQHF. CDR3 sequence (DNA): TGTGCCAGCAGCTTCGAGGGGGCCGGGCAGCCCCAGCATTTT.

This chain links TRBV20-1 with TRBJ2-3; 7 bases align to TRBD1. The germline gives CDR1 DFQATT, CDR2 SNEGSKA (reference sequence). The V gene end was trimmed by 5 bases and the J gene end by 3 bases; junction bases not matched to a gene: 8. This CDR3 has 14 amino acids. As DNA, the CDR3 is TGCAGTGCTTGGTCGACAGGGTATACAGATACGCAGTATTTT. This translates into CSAWSTGYTDTQYF.

The J gene is TRBJ2-5, the V gene TRBV28, with D tentatively TRBD2 (6 bases). The CDR3 covers 15 residues. Between the trimmed V and J ends, which lost 4 bases and 4 bases, there was a span of 16 bases. Germline V lookup: CDR1 MDHEN, CDR2 SYDVKM. CDR3 coding DNA: TGTGCCAGCAGTTCCCCAGGGACTCTGCGAGAGACCCAGTACTTC. Its translation: CASSSPGTLRETQYF.

This clonotype was seen a few times. The chain is built from TRBV9 and TRBJ1-1, with a tentative D call TRBD1 (6 bases). CDR1 is SGDLS and CDR2 is YYNGEE in the germline V gene. The V and J ends lost 0 bases and 3 bases respectively, with 18 bases between them. This CDR3 is built from 17 residues. The CDR3 DNA reads TGTGCCAGCAGCGTAGACCCATCAACAGGGATCGACACTGAAGCTTTCTTT. Translated: CASSVDPSTGIDTEAFF.

This clonotype was seen more than once but under ten times. The J gene is TRBJ2-3, the V gene TRBV5-1, with D possibly TRBD1 on 5 matching bases. Trimming pared 0 bases from V and 0 bases from J, leaving 11 bases between. The CDR3 is 16 residues long. Germline values: CDR1 SGHRS, CDR2 YFSETQ. The CDR3, as DNA: TGCGCCAGCAGCTTGGATGGGGCCACCAGCACAGATACGCAGTATTTT. It translates to CASSLDGATSTDTQYF.

Only a few counts were recorded for this clonotype. The J gene is TRBJ2-1, the V gene TRBV29-1, with TRBD1 as a possible D gene (5 bases). Trimming pared 0 bases from V and 11 bases from J, leaving 17 bases between. The CDR3 contains 14 residues. Germline CDR1 SQVTM, CDR2 ANQGSEA. This CDR3 reads CSVEDVGERSKQFF. The CDR3 DNA is TGCAGCGTTGAAGATGTAGGGGAAAGGTCCAAGCAGTTCTTC.

This clonotype has a handful of counts. The chain links TRBV18 to TRBJ1-4; TRBD1 agrees at 7 bases. V shed 5 bases and J 7 bases; nucleotides not matched to a gene: 7. The germline V gene encodes CDR1 KGHSH and CDR2 LQKENI. CDR3 size: 14 residues. CDR3 protein: CASSEGAPSEKLFF. CDR3 sequence (DNA): TGTGCCAGCTCAGAGGGGGCGCCTTCTGAAAAACTGTTTTTT.

Regarding this clonotype: The junction differs from germline at one of its ends, possibly a read error. V is TRBV9 and J is TRBJ1-2, with a tentative D call TRBD1 (5 bases). CDR3 length: 16 residues. Germline CDR1 SGDLS, CDR2 YYNGEE. CDR3: CTSSPPQEGRDYGYTF. For the CDR3, the DNA is TGTACCAGCAGCCCGCCTCAGGAGGGCAGGGACTATGGCTACACCTTC.

This sequence joins TRBV11-2 and TRBJ1-4; unclear D gene. The V end was cut by 2 bases, the J end by 7 bases, with 8 bases between. Per germline, CDR1 SGHAT and CDR2 FQNNGV. The CDR3 contains 13 residues. The CDR3 coding sequence is TGTGCCAGCAGCTTACGTTTGGTTGAAAAACTGTTTTTT. As protein: CASSLRLVEKLFF. Based on the CDR3 plus reference TRBV11-2 and TRBJ1-4, the full variable domain is EAGVAQSPRYKIIEKRQSVAFWCNPISGHATLYWYQQILGQGPKLLIQFQNNGVVDDSQLPKDRFSAERLKGVDSTLKIQPAKLEDSAVYLCASSLRLVEKLFFGSGTQLSVL.

The genes are TRBV24-1 and TRBJ2-1; the D is unclear. This CDR3 spans 17 amino acids. Deletions cut 4 bases from V and 5 bases from J, with 20 bases between. Germline loops: CDR1 KGHDR, CDR2 SFDVKD. CDR3 residues: CATSEPSVVGVDNEQFF. The CDR3 nucleotides read TGTGCCACCAGTGAACCCTCCGTTGTGGGTGTAGACAATGAGCAGTTCTTC.

The chain is built from TRBV20-1 and TRBJ2-5, with 10 bases aligning to TRBD2. Judging by the DNA end, TRBJ2-7 fits better; the J call may be wrong. Germline lookup yields CDR1 DFQATT and CDR2 SNEGSKA (reference sequence). The CDR3 has 15 amino acids. DNA for the CDR3: TGCAGTGCTAGGGCGGAAGCGGGAGGGCCCTTCGAGCAGTACTTC. This gives the protein CSARAEAGGPFEQYF.

V and J are TRBV20-1 and TRBJ2-4; TRBD2 matches 9 bases. The V gene end was trimmed by 6 bases and the J gene end by 11 bases; junction bases not matched to a gene: 20. CDR1 is DFQATT, CDR2 SNEGSKA, per germline (reference sequence). This CDR3 is 16 amino acids long. The CDR3 DNA is TGCAGTGCGGAACCAATGGTGGGGACTAGCCATAAATTTCAGTACTTC. This sequence encodes CSAEPMVGTSHKFQYF.

The chain is built from TRBV5-1 and TRBJ2-7; D is ambiguous. The CDR3 is made up of 18 amino acids. Germline lookup yields CDR1 SGHRS and CDR2 YFSETQ. V gave up 0 bases and J gave up 5 bases, with 24 bases separating them. CDR3 protein: CASSLDRLGDKLLHEQYF. The CDR3 region has the DNA TGCGCCAGCAGCTTGGATCGTTTGGGCGACAAACTCCTCCACGAGCAGTACTTC.

This clonotype was detected a few times. The V call is TRBV29-1, the J call TRBJ2-1, with 7 bases identical to TRBD2. Trimming removed 4 bases from V and 6 bases from J; junction bases left unmatched: 3. Per germline, CDR1 SQVTM and CDR2 ANQGSEA. The CDR3 runs to 12 residues. The CDR3 spells CSVVASGNEQFF. CDR3 bases: TGCAGCGTTGTAGCTAGCGGCAATGAGCAGTTCTTC.

This chain uses TRBV7-2 with TRBJ2-7, with 13 bases that match TRBD2. The V and J ends lost 4 bases and 3 bases, in that order; junction bases with no gene match: 6. The CDR3 spans 16 residues. Germline loops: CDR1 SGHTA, CDR2 FQGNSA. CDR3 region: CASSSGTSGKIYEQYF. In DNA form, the CDR3 reads TGTGCCAGCAGCTCCGGGACTAGCGGGAAAATCTACGAGCAGTACTTC.